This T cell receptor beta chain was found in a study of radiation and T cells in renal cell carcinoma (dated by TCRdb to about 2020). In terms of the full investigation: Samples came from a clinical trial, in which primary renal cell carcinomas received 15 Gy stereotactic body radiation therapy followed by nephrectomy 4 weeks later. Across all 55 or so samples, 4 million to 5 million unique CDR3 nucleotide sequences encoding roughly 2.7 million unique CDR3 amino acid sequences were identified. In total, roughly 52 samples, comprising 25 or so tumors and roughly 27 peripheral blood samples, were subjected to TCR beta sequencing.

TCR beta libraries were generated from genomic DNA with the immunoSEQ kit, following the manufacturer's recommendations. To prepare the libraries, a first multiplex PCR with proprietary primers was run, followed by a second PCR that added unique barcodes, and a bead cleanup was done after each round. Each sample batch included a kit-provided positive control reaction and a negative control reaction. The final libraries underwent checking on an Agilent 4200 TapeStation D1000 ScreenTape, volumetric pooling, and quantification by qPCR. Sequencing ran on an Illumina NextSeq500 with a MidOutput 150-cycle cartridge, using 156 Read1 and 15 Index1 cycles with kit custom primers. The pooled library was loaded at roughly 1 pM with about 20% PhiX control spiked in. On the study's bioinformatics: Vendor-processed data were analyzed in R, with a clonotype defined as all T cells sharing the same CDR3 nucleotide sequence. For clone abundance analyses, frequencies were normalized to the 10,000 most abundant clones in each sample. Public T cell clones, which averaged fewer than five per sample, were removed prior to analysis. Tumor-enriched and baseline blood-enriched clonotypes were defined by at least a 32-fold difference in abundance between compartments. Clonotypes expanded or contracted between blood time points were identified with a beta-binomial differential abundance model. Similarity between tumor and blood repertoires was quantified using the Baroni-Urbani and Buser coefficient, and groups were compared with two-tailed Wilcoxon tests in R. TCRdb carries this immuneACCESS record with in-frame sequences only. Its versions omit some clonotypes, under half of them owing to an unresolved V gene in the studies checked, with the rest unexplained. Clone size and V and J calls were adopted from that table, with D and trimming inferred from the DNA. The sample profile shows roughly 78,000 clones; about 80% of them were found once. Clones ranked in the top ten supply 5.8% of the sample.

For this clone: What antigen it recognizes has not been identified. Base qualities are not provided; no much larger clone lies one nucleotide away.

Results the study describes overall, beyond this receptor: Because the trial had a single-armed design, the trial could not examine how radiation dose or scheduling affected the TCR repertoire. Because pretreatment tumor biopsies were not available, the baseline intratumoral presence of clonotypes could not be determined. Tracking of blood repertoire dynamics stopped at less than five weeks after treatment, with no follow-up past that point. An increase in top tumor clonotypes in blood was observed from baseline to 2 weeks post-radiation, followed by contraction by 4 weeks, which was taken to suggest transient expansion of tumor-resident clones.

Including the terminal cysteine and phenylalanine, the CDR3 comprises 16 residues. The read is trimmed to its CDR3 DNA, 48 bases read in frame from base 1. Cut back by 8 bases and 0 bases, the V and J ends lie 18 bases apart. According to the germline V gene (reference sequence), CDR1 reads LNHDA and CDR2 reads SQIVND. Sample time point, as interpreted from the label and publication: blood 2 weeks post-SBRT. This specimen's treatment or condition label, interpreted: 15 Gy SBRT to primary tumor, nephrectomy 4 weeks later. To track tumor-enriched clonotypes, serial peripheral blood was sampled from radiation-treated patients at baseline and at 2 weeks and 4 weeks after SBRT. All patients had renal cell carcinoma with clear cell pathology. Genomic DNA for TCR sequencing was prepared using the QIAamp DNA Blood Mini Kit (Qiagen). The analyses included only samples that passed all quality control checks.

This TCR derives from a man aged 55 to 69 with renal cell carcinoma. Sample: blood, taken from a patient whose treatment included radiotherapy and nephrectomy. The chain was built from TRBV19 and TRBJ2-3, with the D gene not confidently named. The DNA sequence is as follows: TGTGCCAGTTCCCAAGGCCGCTTAGTGAGCACAGATACGCAGTATTTT. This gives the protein CASSQGRLVSTDTQYF.